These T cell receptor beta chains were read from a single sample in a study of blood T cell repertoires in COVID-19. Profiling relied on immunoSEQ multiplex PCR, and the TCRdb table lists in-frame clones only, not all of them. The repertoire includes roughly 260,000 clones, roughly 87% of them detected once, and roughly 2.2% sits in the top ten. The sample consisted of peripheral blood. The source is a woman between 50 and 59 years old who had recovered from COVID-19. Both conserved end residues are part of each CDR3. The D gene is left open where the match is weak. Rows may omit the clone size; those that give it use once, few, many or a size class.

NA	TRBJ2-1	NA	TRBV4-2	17	CASSQGSGPRGYNEQFF	TGTGCCAGCAGCCAAGGAAGTGGTCCTAGGGGTTACAATGAGCAGTTCTTC
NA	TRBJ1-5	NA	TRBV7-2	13	CASRGQSNQPQHF	TGTGCCAGCAGAGGACAGAGCAATCAGCCCCAGCATTTT
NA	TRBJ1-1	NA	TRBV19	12	CASNIGQGPSFF	TGTGCCAGTAATATCGGGCAGGGTCCGTCTTTCTTT
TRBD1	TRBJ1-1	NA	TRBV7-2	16	CASSPIRSRGASEAFF	TGTGCCAGCAGCCCAATTCGCTCCAGGGGGGCGTCTGAAGCTTTCTTT
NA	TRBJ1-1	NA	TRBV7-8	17	CASSRLGVGRLNTEAFF	TGTGCCAGCAGCCGTTTAGGGGTCGGGAGATTGAACACTGAAGCTTTCTTT
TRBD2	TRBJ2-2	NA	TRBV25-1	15	CASSDERGPGRELFF	TGTGCCAGCAGTGATGAGCGGGGGCCGGGTCGGGAGCTGTTTTTT
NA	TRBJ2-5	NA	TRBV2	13	CASSGHQKETQYF	TGTGCCAGCTCGGGACACCAGAAAGAGACCCAGTACTTC
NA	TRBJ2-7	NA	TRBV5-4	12	CASSAGTHEWYF	TGTGCCAGCAGCGCGGGCACTCATGAGTGGTACTTC
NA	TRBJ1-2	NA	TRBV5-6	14	CASSLPGGVDGYTF	TGTGCCAGCAGCTTGCCGGGGGGCGTTGATGGCTACACCTTC
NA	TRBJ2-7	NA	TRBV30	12	CAWSRDSYEQYF	TGTGCCTGGAGCAGGGACTCCTACGAGCAGTACTTC
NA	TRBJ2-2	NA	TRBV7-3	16	CASSFFAGDRPGELFF	TGTGCCAGCAGCTTCTTCGCAGGGGATCGGCCCGGGGAGCTGTTTTTT
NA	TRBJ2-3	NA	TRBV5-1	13	CASQNTPADTQYF	TGCGCCAGCCAAAACACCCCCGCAGATACGCAGTATTTT
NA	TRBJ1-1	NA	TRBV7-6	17	CASSLGAMSYMNTEAFF	TGTGCTAGCAGCTTAGGGGCCATGAGTTACATGAACACTGAAGCTTTCTTT
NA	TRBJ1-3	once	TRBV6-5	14	CASSPPGSGNTIYF	TGTGCCAGCAGTCCCCCCGGCTCTGGAAACACCATATATTTT
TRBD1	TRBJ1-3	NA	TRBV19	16	CASSTRTGVTGNTIYF	TGTGCCAGTAGTACCCGGACAGGGGTGACTGGAAACACCATATATTTT
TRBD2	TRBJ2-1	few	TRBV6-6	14	CASSPGLAMNEQFF	TGTGCCAGCAGCCCGGGACTAGCGATGAATGAGCAGTTCTTC
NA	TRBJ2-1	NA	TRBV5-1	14	CASSLLSSYNEQFF	TGCGCCAGCAGCTTGCTCAGCTCCTACAATGAGCAGTTCTTC
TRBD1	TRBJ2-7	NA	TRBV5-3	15	CARSSWTGPSYEQYF	TGTGCCAGAAGCTCCTGGACAGGACCCTCCTACGAGCAGTACTTC
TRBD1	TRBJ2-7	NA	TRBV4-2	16	CASSQDPTGGPYEQYF	TGTGCCAGCAGCCAAGACCCGACAGGGGGCCCCTACGAGCAGTACTTC
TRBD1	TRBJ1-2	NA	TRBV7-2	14	CASRPGQGIHGYTF	TGTGCCAGCAGGCCGGGACAGGGGATACATGGCTACACCTTC
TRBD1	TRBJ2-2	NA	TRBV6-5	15	CASSYGTGVPGELFF	TGTGCCAGCAGTTACGGGACAGGGGTTCCCGGGGAGCTGTTTTTT
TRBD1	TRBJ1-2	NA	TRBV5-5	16	CASSLDPGQGDYGYTF	TGTGCCAGCAGCTTGGATCCGGGACAGGGGGACTATGGCTACACCTTC
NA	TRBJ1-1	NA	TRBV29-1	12	CSVMGQNTEAFF	TGCAGCGTGATGGGACAGAACACTGAAGCTTTCTTT
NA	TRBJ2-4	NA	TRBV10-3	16	CAISEAGVLAKNIQYF	TGTGCCATCAGTGAGGCCGGGGTCCTAGCCAAAAACATTCAGTACTTC
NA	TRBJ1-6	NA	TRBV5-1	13	CASSLELNSPLHF	TGCGCCAGCAGCTTGGAACTTAATTCACCCCTCCACTTT
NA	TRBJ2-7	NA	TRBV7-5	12	CARSPTLYEQYF	TGTGCCAGAAGCCCCACCCTATACGAGCAGTACTTC
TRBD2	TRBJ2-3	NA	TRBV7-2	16	CASSSGLAGGVDTQYF	TGTGCCAGCAGCTCCGGACTAGCGGGAGGAGTAGATACGCAGTATTTT
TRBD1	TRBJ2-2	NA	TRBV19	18	CASSSGTALSQGTGELFF	TGTGCCAGTAGTAGTGGGACAGCACTCAGTCAGGGCACCGGGGAGCTGTTTTTT
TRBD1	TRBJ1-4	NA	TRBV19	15	CASSILRGDNEKLFF	TGTGCCAGTAGTATTCTCAGGGGGGATAATGAAAAACTGTTTTTT
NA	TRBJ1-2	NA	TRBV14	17	CASSPLASIGLSYGYTF	TGTGCCAGCAGCCCGCTAGCTTCGATCGGGCTAAGCTATGGCTACACCTTC
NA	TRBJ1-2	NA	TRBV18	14	CASSPSHSNYGYTF	TGTGCCAGCTCACCGTCTCACAGCAACTATGGCTACACCTTC
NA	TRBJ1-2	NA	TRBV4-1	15	CASSPGQFGGYGYTF	TGCGCCAGCAGCCCTGGACAGTTTGGGGGCTATGGCTACACCTTC
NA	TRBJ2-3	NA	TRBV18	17	CASSPPLGHGPTDTQYF	TGTGCCAGCTCACCACCGTTAGGACACGGACCCACAGATACGCAGTATTTT
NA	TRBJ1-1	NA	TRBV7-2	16	CASSPSRGKSNTEAFF	TGTGCCAGCAGCCCTAGTAGGGGAAAGAGTAACACTGAAGCTTTCTTT
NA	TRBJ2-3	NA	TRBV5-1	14	CASSLAGSTDTQYF	TGCGCCAGCAGCTTGGCCGGGAGCACAGATACGCAGTATTTT
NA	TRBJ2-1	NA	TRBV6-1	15	CASSEFTPFYNEQFF	TGTGCCAGCAGTGAGTTTACACCCTTCTACAATGAGCAGTTCTTC
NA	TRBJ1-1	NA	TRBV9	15	CASSVDPDSNTEAFF	TGTGCCAGCAGCGTAGATCCGGACAGCAACACTGAAGCTTTCTTT
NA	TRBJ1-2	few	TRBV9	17	CASSDAPTRLGGYGYTF	TGTGCCAGCAGCGACGCTCCAACAAGGCTAGGTGGCTATGGCTACACCTTC
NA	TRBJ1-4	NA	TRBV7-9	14	CASSPRGAGEKLFF	TGTGCCAGCAGCCCTAGGGGCGCCGGTGAAAAACTGTTTTTT
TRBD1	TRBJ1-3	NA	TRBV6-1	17	CASSATRTGSSGNTIYF	TGTGCCAGCAGTGCTACCCGGACAGGATCCTCTGGAAACACCATATATTTT
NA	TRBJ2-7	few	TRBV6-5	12	CASTPGDYEQYF	TGTGCCAGCACCCCGGGGGATTACGAGCAGTACTTC
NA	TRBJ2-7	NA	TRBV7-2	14	CASSLVGHENEQYF	TGTGCCAGCAGCTTGGTGGGACACGAGAACGAGCAGTACTTC
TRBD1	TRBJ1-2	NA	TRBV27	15	CASSLTGTGGYGYTF	TGTGCCAGCAGCTTAACCGGGACAGGGGGCTATGGCTACACCTTC
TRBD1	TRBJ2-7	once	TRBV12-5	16	CASGLSIGTGFHEQYF	TGTGCTAGTGGTTTGAGTATTGGGACAGGCTTCCACGAGCAGTACTTC
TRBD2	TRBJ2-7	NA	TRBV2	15	CASRGTSGRYHEQYF	TGTGCCAGCAGGGGGACTAGCGGGAGGTATCACGAGCAGTACTTC
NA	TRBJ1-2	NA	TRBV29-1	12	CSVGQYSHGYTF	TGCAGCGTTGGACAGTATTCTCATGGCTACACCTTC